This T cell receptor beta chain was identified during a study of shared clonotypes between healthy human individuals. The protocol was immunoSEQ multiplex PCR, while the TCRdb copy is restricted to in-frame clones and leaves out a portion. The table shows around 580,000 clones, with more than 95% occurring only once. Terminally differentiated effector memory CD45RA+ cells were excluded from the naive CD8 cells, which were CD45RO-negative and positively selected for CCR7. The donor cohort consisted entirely of Caucasian adults residing in Nashville, Tennessee. Sequenced: naive CD8+ T cells sorted from blood. This receptor was taken from a man aged 25-45 years in good health.

The CDR3 region has the DNA TGCGCCAGCAGCCGCGTTTCCGGGGCAACCTACGAGCAGTACTTC. This sequence encodes CASSRVSGATYEQYF. The V and J genes are TRBV4-1 and TRBJ2-7; D may match TRBD1 or TRBD2 (5 bases each). The germline CDR1 and CDR2 sequences are MGHRA and YSYEKL. The V end was cut by 4 bases, the J end by 2 bases, with 15 bases between. The CDR3 runs to 15 residues.